The clone carrying this TCR beta chain was counted a few times. The same CDR3 also results from other DNA sequences found in this sample. V shed 0 bases and J shed 0 bases, with 6 bases lying between them. The CDR3 runs 15 residues. The germline gives CDR1 LGHNA, CDR2 YSLEER. This specimen belongs to a study of blood T cell repertoires in COVID-19. Across the study: Acute and convalescent COVID-19 specimens originated in the United States, Italy and Spain.

Sequencing was performed with immunoSEQ multiplex PCR; in TCRdb, only in-frame clones are kept and a portion is missing. The sample lists about 260,000 clones; about nine tenths were seen once. This clonotype originated in a woman aged 40 to 50 who had recovered from COVID-19. Sequencing was performed on peripheral blood. V usage is TRBV4-3 and J usage is TRBJ2-1; no definite D call. In nucleotides, the CDR3 is TGCGCCAGCAGCCAAGATCCGAGCTCCTACAATGAGCAGTTCTTC. Residues: CASSQDPSSYNEQFF.